These 13 T cell receptor beta chains share one sample of origin, sequenced in a study of identical twins. One entry per CDR3 protein results from TCRdb running MiXCR on the 5' RACE reads. Among fewer than 350,000 distinct CDR3 sequences listed, 8% to 9% were seen once. These sequences were also reported in another study, on yellow fever vaccine responses in identical twins.

Material: memory (CD45RO+) T cells sorted from blood. The receptors come from a woman in her late teens or twenties in good health.

The rearrangement joins TRBV24-1 to TRBJ2-2, with 7 positions matching TRBD1. Looked up from germline, CDR1 is KGHDR and CDR2 is SFDVKD. The junction had 11 bases not matched to a gene; V was cut back by 3 bases and J by 2 bases. The CDR3 extends over 18 amino acids. The CDR3 DNA follows: TGTGCCACCAGTGATCCGCGGGTCGGGACAGCAAACACCGGGGAGCTGTTTTTT. Its translation: CATSDPRVGTANTGELFF.

This clonotype was counted a few times. V usage is TRBV20-1 and J usage is TRBJ1-1, with unresolved D. The CDR3 has 15 residues. The germline V gene encodes CDR1 DFQATT and CDR2 SNEGSKA (reference sequence). Trimming shortened V by 0 bases and J by 0 bases, and 11 bases separated the two germline ends. The CDR3 DNA is TGCAGTGCTAGAGATCTCGGCTTACTGAACACTGAAGCTTTCTTT. Residues: CSARDLGLLNTEAFF.

This clonotype was counted a few times. The chain has TRBV12-3 or TRBV12-4 and TRBJ2-7, with a tentative D call TRBD1 (6 bases). V lost 5 bases, J lost 3 bases, and 11 bases lay in between. The CDR3 consists of 13 residues. The CDR3 sequence is CASSHTTGYEQYF. CDR3 bases: TGTGCCAGCAGTCATACGACAGGCTACGAGCAGTACTTC.

The table lists this clonotype with many counts. The chain couples TRBV6-1 to TRBJ1-4; no clear D. The CDR3 consists of 14 residues. CDR1 and CDR2 from the germline V gene are MNHNS and SASEGT. Between the trimmed V and J ends, which lost 6 bases and 6 bases, there was a span of 14 bases. CDR3 loop: CASRMSPGHEKLFF. CDR3 DNA: TGTGCCAGCAGAATGAGCCCGGGCCATGAAAAACTGTTTTTT.

This clonotype was detected many times. The chain employs TRBV11-2 and TRBJ1-6; tentatively, D is TRBD1 (6 bases). The V gene's germline CDR1 is SGHAT and CDR2 FQNNGV. The CDR3 runs to 18 residues. Trimming stripped 3 bases from V and 0 bases from J, with 15 bases between. The CDR3 protein is CASSLGKQGSSYNSPLHF. CDR3 DNA: TGTGCCAGCAGCTTGGGTAAACAGGGAAGCTCCTATAATTCACCCCTCCACTTT.

The chain recombines TRBV20-1 with TRBJ1-4, with 7 nucleotides matching TRBD1. The V gene end was trimmed by 7 bases and the J gene end by 7 bases; junction bases not matched to a gene: 12. This CDR3 has 14 amino acids. Germline V gene sequence: CDR1 DFQATT, CDR2 SNEGSKA (reference sequence). The CDR3 protein is CSVQTGVGGEKLFF. The CDR3 DNA sequence: TGCAGTGTTCAAACAGGGGTTGGTGGTGAAAAACTGTTTTTT.

This clonotype has more than one count but fewer than ten. The rearrangement uses TRBV6-5 and TRBJ1-1; D unclear. The germline V gene encodes CDR1 MNHEY and CDR2 SVGAGI. This CDR3 has 12 residues. Trimming removed 5 bases at V and 2 bases at J, with 6 bases between. The DNA of the CDR3 is TGTGCCAGCAGTGCATCTAACACTGAAGCTTTCTTT. As protein: CASSASNTEAFF.

This clonotype was seen a few times. The chain carries TRBV5-6 and TRBJ1-4; D uncertain. The ends were cut back, 4 bases at V and 2 bases at J, with 12 bases in the middle. CDR3 length: 15 amino acids. Germline V gene sequence: CDR1 SGHDT, CDR2 YYEEEE. The CDR3 spells CASSLGGFTNEKLFF. The CDR3 DNA is TGTGCCAGCAGCCTGGGCGGTTTCACTAATGAAAAACTGTTTTTT.

Ten or more counts support this clonotype. The chain employs TRBV6-4 and TRBJ2-3, with 7 bases identical to TRBD2. The CDR3 covers 14 residues. V shed 4 bases and J 1 base; nucleotides not matched to a gene: 2. Looked up from germline, CDR1 is MRHNA and CDR2 is SNTAGT. CDR3 sequence: CASSAAGGTDTQYF. Written as DNA, the CDR3 is TGTGCCAGCAGTGCGGCGGGGGGCACAGATACGCAGTATTTT.

J is TRBJ2-5 and V is TRBV11-2; 9 nucleotides align to TRBD2. CDR3 length: 15 amino acids. The trim removed 5 bases at V and 2 bases at J, leaving 6 bases unmatched. In germline, CDR1 is SGHAT, CDR2 FQNNGV. CDR3: CASSQRLAAQETQYF. The DNA of the CDR3 is TGTGCCAGCAGCCAGCGACTAGCGGCACAAGAGACCCAGTACTTC.

V usage is TRBV10-3 and J usage is TRBJ2-2; D perhaps matches TRBD1 (5 bases). CDR1 is ENHRY, CDR2 SYGVKD, per germline. Trimming shortened V by 2 bases and J by 0 bases, and 10 bases separated the two germline ends. The CDR3 is 16 amino acids. CDR3 nucleotide sequence: TGTGCCATCAGTGAGGGGGTGACAGCGAACACCGGGGAGCTGTTTTTT. It specifies CAISEGVTANTGELFF.

This clonotype has only a few counts. The chain links TRBV3-1 to TRBJ1-5; 8 nucleotides line up with TRBD1. Trimming cost V 4 bases and J 9 bases; bases outside gene matches: 8. The CDR3 is 14 residues long. Germline V lookup: CDR1 LGHDT, CDR2 YNNKEL (reference sequence). The CDR3 nucleotides read TGTGCCAGCAGCCCGGGGCAGGGGGCTTGGCCCCAGCATTTT. Its translation: CASSPGQGAWPQHF.

The chain uses TRBV28 and TRBJ2-1; D not resolved. The V end lost 7 bases, the J end lost 0 bases, and 13 bases lay between the germline ends. Germline values: CDR1 MDHEN, CDR2 SYDVKM. CDR3 length equals 15 residues. CDR3 DNA sequence: TGTGCCAGCACGATCCGACTGAGCTCCTACAATGAGCAGTTCTTC. It specifies CASTIRLSSYNEQFF.